The 16 T cell receptor beta chains in this list originate from one sample, sequenced in a study of blood T cell repertoires in COVID-19. The protocol was immunoSEQ multiplex PCR, while the TCRdb copy is restricted to in-frame clones and leaves out a portion. The sample contains tens of thousands of clones, roughly 80% of which appear only once. Sequenced input: peripheral blood. The receptors stem from a human donor in a cohort sampled during active or convalescent COVID-19.

The CDR3 here is CASSVGVGDGSPLHF. CDR3 sequence (DNA): TGTGCCAGCAGCGTAGGCGTAGGGGATGGTTCACCCCTCCACTTT. The chain is built from TRBV9 and TRBJ1-6; D perhaps matches TRBD1 (5 bases). Germline CDR1 SGDLS, CDR2 YYNGEE. The CDR3 runs 15 residues. V was pared by 0 bases and J by 9 bases, with 13 bases between.

The chain uses TRBV4-2 and TRBJ2-3, with unresolved D. The germline V gene has CDR1 LGHNA and CDR2 YNFKEQ. V was shortened by 4 bases and J by 0 bases, with 17 bases between the two germline ends. This CDR3 region has 17 residues. The CDR3 nucleotides read TGTGCCAGCAGCCCCTCCCCGACGGGTTCGAGCACAGATACGCAGTATTTT. Amino acids: CASSPSPTGSSTDTQYF.

The chain couples TRBV5-4 to TRBJ1-2; 8 bases agree with TRBD1. Germline V lookup: CDR1 SGHNT, CDR2 YYREEE (reference sequence). The CDR3 runs 15 residues. The V and J ends lost 4 bases and 3 bases, in that order; junction bases with no gene match: 8. CDR3 sequence: CASSQETGVDYGYTF. Written as DNA, the CDR3 is TGTGCCAGCAGCCAGGAGACAGGGGTGGACTATGGCTACACCTTC. Looking up the rest from reference TRBV5-4 and TRBJ1-2 gives the full variable domain: ETGVTQSPTHLIKTRGQQVTLRCSSQSGHNTVSWYQQALGQGPQFIFQYYREEENGRGNFPPRFSGLQFPNYSSELNVNALELDDSALYLCASSQETGVDYGYTFGSGTRLTVV.

The genes are TRBV7-9 and TRBJ2-7; tentative D call: TRBD2 (7 bases). CDR3 length: 16 residues. Germline V CDR1 and CDR2: SEHNR, FQNEAQ (reference sequence). The V gene lost 4 bases and the J gene lost 2 bases, with 18 bases spanning the gap. CDR3 sequence (DNA): TGTGCCAGCAGCTCCCCACGGGGAGGGGGGACCTACGAGCAGTACTTC. Protein: CASSSPRGGGTYEQYF. The full variable domain, rest sourced from reference TRBV7-9 and TRBJ2-7, is DTGVSQNPRHKITKRGQNVTFRCDPISEHNRLYWYRQTLGQGPEFLTYFQNEAQLEKSRLLSDRFSAERPKGSFSTLEIQRTEQGDSAMYLCASSSPRGGGTYEQYFGPGTRLTVT.

This clone turned up a few times. Other DNA sequences within the sample encode an identical CDR3. This chain connects TRBV6-2 or TRBV6-3 to TRBJ2-7, with 7 bases aligning to TRBD1. The CDR3 is made up of 15 amino acids. V trimming: 0 bases; J trimming: 0 bases; junction bases outside the gene matches: 2. The germline CDR1 and CDR2 sequences are MNHEY and SVGEGT. The CDR3 region has the DNA TGTGCCAGCAGTTACTCGAGGGACAGCTCCTACGAGCAGTACTTC. Protein sequence: CASSYSRDSSYEQYF.

The chain carries TRBV5-4 and TRBJ2-7, with unresolved D. V lost 1 base to trimming and J lost 0 bases, with 11 bases between them. The CDR3 is made up of 15 amino acids. Germline assignment: CDR1 SGHNT and CDR2 YYREEE (reference sequence). The CDR3 sequence: CASSLLTQSSYEQYF. CDR3 bases: TGTGCCAGCAGCTTGCTAACACAGAGCTCCTACGAGCAGTACTTC.

The V gene is TRBV6-2 or TRBV6-3, the J gene TRBJ1-1; 7 positions agree with TRBD1. Per the germline V gene, CDR1 is MNHEY and CDR2 is SVGEGT. The CDR3 length is 17 residues. With 5 bases clipped from V and 1 base from J, the junction kept 13 bases outside the gene matches. CDR3 in amino acids: CASSITRRQGENTEAFF. As DNA, the CDR3 is TGTGCCAGCAGTATCACTCGAAGACAGGGCGAGAACACTGAAGCTTTCTTT.

This clone has just a few counts. The chain links TRBV2 to TRBJ1-5, with 8 bases aligning to TRBD1. The CDR3 is 16 residues long. In germline, CDR1 is SNHLY, CDR2 FYNNEI. Germline trimming cut 4 bases from V and 0 bases from J; bases unmatched to any gene: 5. The CDR3 spells CASSAGTGFSNQPQHF. CDR3 sequence (DNA): TGTGCCAGCAGTGCGGGGACAGGATTTAGCAATCAGCCCCAGCATTTT.

V usage is TRBV7-9 and J usage is TRBJ1-4; 7 bases are a match to TRBD1. Germline CDR1 is SEHNR and CDR2 is FQNEAQ (reference sequence). J was trimmed by 0 bases and V by 5 bases; bases with no gene match: 9. The CDR3 extends over 17 amino acids. The CDR3 DNA follows: TGTGCCAGCAGCGGCCATGAGGGGGCCCCAACTAATGAAAAACTGTTTTTT. Its translation is CASSGHEGAPTNEKLFF.

The chain carries TRBV3-1 (or the pseudogene TRBV3-2) and TRBJ2-4, with D perhaps TRBD1 (5 bases). Germline CDR1 is LGHDT and CDR2 is YNNKEL (reference sequence). Trimming pared 7 bases from V and 9 bases from J, leaving 22 bases between. The CDR3 contains 15 residues. This CDR3 reads CASTPRQFRGGIQYF. The CDR3 bases are TGTGCCAGCACCCCCCGTCAGTTTAGGGGTGGCATTCAGTACTTC.

V and J are TRBV2 and TRBJ2-7; 7 nucleotides line up with TRBD2. This CDR3 contains 14 residues. Germline assignment: CDR1 SNHLY and CDR2 FYNNEI. V was clipped by 6 bases and J by 0 bases; unmatched bases: 5. The CDR3 coding sequence is TGTGCCAGCAGGGGACTATATATCTCCTACGAGCAGTACTTC. This encodes CASRGLYISYEQYF.

The chain links TRBV9 to TRBJ1-3, with D perhaps matching TRBD1 (5 bases). This CDR3 is 16 amino acids long. Germline-derived CDR1 and CDR2 are SGDLS and YYNGEE. V was pared by 0 bases and J by 10 bases, with 20 bases between. The DNA for the CDR3 is TGTGCCAGCAGCGTAGGAGGAGGGACGGAAACAAGGACCATATATTTT. Its protein product is CASSVGGGTETRTIYF. Supplemented by reference TRBV9 and TRBJ1-3, the full variable domain reads DSGVTQTPKHLITATGQRVTLRCSPRSGDLSVYWYQQSLDQGLQFLIQYYNGEERAKGNILERFSAQQFPDLHSELNLSSLELGDSALYFCASSVGGGTETRTIYFGEGSWLTVV.

In this sample, this clone turned up once. This rearrangement joins TRBV10-3 to TRBJ1-6; tentative D call: TRBD1 (5 bases). V was clipped by 1 base and J by 8 bases, with 15 bases between them. Germline V lookup: CDR1 ENHRY, CDR2 SYGVKD. The CDR3 spans 16 residues. The CDR3 nucleotides are TGTGCCATCAGTGAGTTGTCTTGGGGGGGAGATTCACCCCTCCACTTT. Translation gives CAISELSWGGDSPLHF.

The chain recombines TRBV12-5 with TRBJ1-1; a weak D match, TRBD1 (5 bases). Germline assignment: CDR1 LGHNT and CDR2 FRNRAP. V gave up 5 bases and J gave up 2 bases, with 9 bases separating them. The CDR3 runs to 13 residues. The CDR3 DNA reads as TGTGCTAGTGGTCAAGGGGCTAACACTGAAGCTTTCTTT. It specifies CASGQGANTEAFF.

Details on this clone: Just one base apart from a much larger clone, this may be a read error. V gene TRBV7-2 combines with J gene TRBJ1-5; D is unresolved. Germline V gives CDR1 SGHTA, CDR2 FQGNSA. The CDR3 is 13 amino acids. The germline V and J ends were trimmed by 6 bases and 3 bases, with 9 bases remaining between them. CDR3 DNA sequence: TGTGCCAGCAGTTACGACAACAATCAGCCCCAGCATTTT. Amino acids: CASSYDNNQPQHF.

This clone showed up just a few times. The J gene is TRBJ1-1, the V gene TRBV28, with 9 bases matching TRBD1. Losses at the gene ends were 5 bases for V and 0 bases for J; bases not matched to a gene: 10. The germline V gene has CDR1 MDHEN and CDR2 SYDVKM. The CDR3 loop spans 17 amino acids. CDR3 sequence reads: CASSTTGTGLMNTEAFF. Here the CDR3 DNA reads TGTGCCAGCAGTACTACCGGGACAGGGTTAATGAACACTGAAGCTTTCTTT.